The clone carrying this T cell receptor beta chain has a handful of counts. The antigen is undetermined. This entry comes from a study of cytomegalovirus exposure and HLA in healthy donors. Across the study: Earlier, 150 million to 200 million T cells were analyzed, and fewer than 120 million unique TCR beta sequences were found among them. Study conclusions and caveats: As confirmed in vitro, three CMV-associated chains were specific for CMV antigens. A later analysis found most CMV-associated TCR beta chains apparently HLA-restricted.

Trimming removed 4 bases at V and 5 bases at J, with 11 bases between. The CDR3 contains 14 residues. Germline V lookup: CDR1 SGHTA, CDR2 FQGNSA. The PCR made use of 60 Vbeta and 13 Jbeta primers. Here immunoSEQ multiplex PCR was the method, and the copy in TCRdb shows in-frame clones only, minus some. The sample has around 100,000 clones, 70% to 85% seen once. The V and J genes are TRBV7-2 and TRBJ2-2; D is uncertain. What was sequenced was PBMCs. The clonotype was recovered from a woman aged 40-49 years in good health and CMV-seronegative. For the CDR3, the DNA is TGTGCCAGCAGCTCCCCGGTGAGGACCGGGGAGCTGTTTTTT. It specifies CASSSPVRTGELFF.